The T cell receptor beta chain under discussion was sequenced for a study of T cells expressing NK-cell markers. The study's findings and limits: Dominant NKG2C+ clonotypes in a handful of donors made up roughly 1.0-7.0% of CD8+ T cells.

This CDR3 has 14 amino acids. Germline CDR1 and CDR2: ENHRY and SYGVKD. A remark on this clonotype: Antigen: not known.

Researchers built TCR beta cDNA using 5'RACE template switching with UMIs. Reprocessing the 5' RACE reads, TCRdb reports a single entry for every CDR3 protein and omits DNA. The table lists under 600,000 distinct CDR3 sequences. The receptor was derived from a woman aged 50 to 65 in good health. This chain joins TRBV10-3 and TRBJ1-6; TCRdb's D call of TRBD1 is untestable without DNA. The sequenced sample consisted of blood T cells: a sorted CD56 or NKG2C T cell subset, CD4+ or CD8+ T cells, or bulk PBMC T cells (not recorded which). This CDR3 reads CAISETGDNSPLHF.